Presented here are 18 T cell receptor beta chains from one specimen sequenced in a study of response to subunit inactivated influenza vaccine. MiXCR was run by TCRdb on the RT-PCR reads, yielding one entry per CDR3 protein. The data hold 530,000 or so distinct CDR3 sequences, with 11% to 15% observed a single time. The starting material was PBMCs from blood, obtained 11 to 12 days after vaccination. These receptors all stem from a middle-aged man who received an inactivated influenza vaccine.

The CDR3 here is CATSDLTGRGTSNEQFF. As DNA, the CDR3 is TGTGCCACCAGTGATTTGACGGGTCGTGGGACTAGTAATGAGCAGTTCTTC. The chain combines TRBV24-1 with TRBJ2-1; 8 positions agree with TRBD2. V trimming: 0 bases; J trimming: 7 bases; junction bases outside the gene matches: 10. Germline V gene lookup returns CDR1 KGHDR and CDR2 SFDVKD. The CDR3 is 17 amino acids.

The chain employs TRBV20-1 and TRBJ1-3, with unresolved D. V lost 3 bases to trimming and J lost 0 bases, with 18 bases between them. This CDR3 contains 17 residues. CDR1 is DFQATT and CDR2 is SNEGSKA in the germline V gene (reference sequence). CDR3 residues: CSASGSPPGSSGNTIYF. In nucleotides, the CDR3 is TGCAGTGCTAGCGGTAGTCCCCCTGGGAGCTCTGGAAACACCATATATTTT.

This clonotype has more than one count but fewer than ten. The chain combines TRBV5-1 with TRBJ2-7, with 9 nucleotides matching TRBD1. In germline, CDR1 is SGHRS, CDR2 YFSETQ. The CDR3 has 14 amino acids. V shed 4 bases and J 5 bases; nucleotides not matched to a gene: 7. The CDR3 DNA sequence: TGCGCCAGCAGCAGATGGACAGGGGAGGACGAGCAGTACTTC. It specifies CASSRWTGEDEQYF.

The rearrangement uses TRBV28 and TRBJ2-3; 9 nucleotides line up with TRBD2. With V trimmed by 5 bases and J by 2 bases, 17 bases remained unmatched. Germline CDR1 MDHEN, CDR2 SYDVKM. CDR3 length: 19 amino acids. DNA of the CDR3: TGTGCCAGCAGTGGTACCCTAGCGGGGACTTCAATTATCACAGATACGCAGTATTTT. It yields the protein CASSGTLAGTSIITDTQYF.

This clonotype has a handful of counts. The chain combines TRBV9 with TRBJ2-1, with 10 bases aligning to TRBD1. The ends lost 5 bases at V and 9 bases at J; junction bases unmatched: 11. CDR1 and CDR2 (germline): SGDLS, YYNGEE. CDR3 length: 15 residues. CDR3 amino acids: CASSARGQGTIEQFF. As DNA, the CDR3 is TGTGCCAGCAGTGCCCGGGGACAGGGGACTATTGAGCAGTTCTTC.

This clonotype was detected a few times. For the CDR3, the DNA is TGCGCCAGCAGCTCCGCGGGTAGCGCGAATGAGCAGTTCTTC. Translation gives CASSSAGSANEQFF. This sequence joins TRBV5-1 and TRBJ2-1; D perhaps matches TRBD2 (5 bases). Germline CDR1 and CDR2: SGHRS and YFSETQ. V was trimmed by 3 bases and J by 7 bases, leaving 14 bases between them. The CDR3 is made up of 14 amino acids.

This chain uses TRBV29-1 with TRBJ1-1, with D perhaps matching TRBD1 (6 bases). V was clipped by 4 bases and J by 1 base, with 10 bases between them. There are 13 residues in the CDR3. Germline V lookup: CDR1 SQVTM, CDR2 ANQGSEA. The CDR3 protein is CSVGWTENTEAFF. The CDR3 region has the DNA TGCAGCGTTGGGTGGACAGAGAACACTGAAGCTTTCTTT. The variable domain in full, completed from reference TRBV29-1 and TRBJ1-1, reads SAVISQKPSRDICQRGTSLTIQCQVDSQVTMMFWYRQQPGQSLTLIATANQGSEATYESGFVIDKFPISRPNLTFSTLTVSNMSPEDSSIYLCSVGWTENTEAFFGQGTRLTVV.

The J gene is TRBJ1-4, the V gene TRBV5-1; 7 nucleotides line up with TRBD1. Trimming removed 4 bases from V and 5 bases from J; junction bases left unmatched: 8. The CDR3 is made up of 15 amino acids. Germline lookup yields CDR1 SGHRS and CDR2 YFSETQ. The CDR3 nucleotides are TGCGCCAGCAGCCCCAGGGACAGCATAAATGAAAAACTGTTTTTT. The encoded protein is CASSPRDSINEKLFF.

This clonotype was seen a handful of times. This sequence joins TRBV12-3 or TRBV12-4 and TRBJ1-1; the D gene is possibly TRBD1 (5 bases). The CDR3 runs 13 residues. Between the trimmed V and J ends, which lost 6 bases and 4 bases, there was a span of 12 bases. CDR3 sequence (DNA): TGTGCCAGCAGACAGACGGGGGGCACTGAAGCTTTCTTT. Translation: CASRQTGGTEAFF.

The V and J genes are TRBV5-5 and TRBJ2-1; a possible D gene is TRBD2 (5 bases). With 1 base removed from V and 7 bases from J, the gap between germline ends came to 9 bases. The V gene's germline CDR1 is SGHKS and CDR2 YYEKEE (reference sequence). The CDR3 is 13 amino acids. CDR3 loop: CASSLPSTNEQFF. CDR3 DNA: TGTGCCAGCAGCTTGCCTAGCACGAATGAGCAGTTCTTC.

This clonotype was picked up a small number of times. The chain has TRBV2 and TRBJ2-5; D is undetermined. Germline lookup yields CDR1 SNHLY and CDR2 FYNNEI. The CDR3 runs 13 residues. Trimming stripped 7 bases from V and 4 bases from J, with 13 bases between. The CDR3 is CASIPLSGETQYF. The DNA for the CDR3 is TGTGCCAGCATACCACTATCAGGAGAGACCCAGTACTTC.

This clonotype has only a few counts. This chain's CDR3 is CASSPHHRGGNEKLFF. CDR3 nucleotide sequence: TGTGCCAGCAGTCCCCACCACAGGGGGGGTAATGAAAAACTGTTTTTT. The chain couples TRBV12-3 or TRBV12-4 to TRBJ1-4, with TRBD1 matching 8 bases. The CDR3 totals 16 residues. V gave up 5 bases and J gave up 4 bases; unmatched junction bases: 9.

This clonotype was observed a handful of times. The chain carries TRBV7-8 and TRBJ2-7; 7 bases map to TRBD1. CDR3 length: 13 residues. Trimming took 5 bases from V and 5 from J; bases not matched to a gene: 6. CDR1 and CDR2 (germline): SGHVS, FQNEAQ. CDR3 in amino acids: CASSLGTADEQYF. As DNA, the CDR3 is TGTGCCAGCAGCCTCGGGACAGCCGACGAGCAGTACTTC.

The V call is TRBV7-9, the J call TRBJ2-7; possibly TRBD1 or TRBD2 for D (5 bases each). The V end lost 5 bases, the J end lost 1 base, and 12 bases lay between the germline ends. Per the germline V gene, CDR1 is SEHNR and CDR2 is FQNEAQ (reference sequence). The CDR3 is 14 residues long. CDR3: CASSAGTSSYEQYF. In nucleotides, the CDR3 is TGTGCCAGCAGCGCCGGGACCAGTTCCTACGAGCAGTACTTC.

This CDR3 is CASSPPGTGRKQYF. DNA of the CDR3: TGTGCCAGCTCACCCCCAGGTACGGGCCGGAAGCAGTACTTC. This chain uses TRBV18 with TRBJ2-7; D remains unclear. CDR1 is KGHSH, CDR2 LQKENI, per germline. This CDR3 is 14 amino acids long. Trimming cost V 3 bases and J 8 bases, with 17 bases left between them.

The rearrangement joins TRBV6-5 to TRBJ2-5, with 10 bases matching TRBD1. This CDR3 has 15 amino acids. J lost 4 bases, V lost 2 bases, and 4 bases had no gene match. Looked up from germline, CDR1 is MNHEY and CDR2 is SVGAGI. The CDR3: CASSYGQGVGETQYF. CDR3 DNA: TGTGCCAGCAGTTACGGACAGGGGGTAGGAGAGACCCAGTACTTC.

This clonotype was seen a few times. The chain joins TRBV20-1 to TRBJ2-5; 8 bases map to TRBD2. This CDR3 spans 15 amino acids. Germline CDR1 reads DFQATT; CDR2 reads SNEGSKA (reference sequence). J gave up 5 bases and V 6 bases, and 14 bases lay outside the gene matches. CDR3 in amino acids: CSANPGGGDGETQYF. DNA of the CDR3: TGCAGTGCAAACCCGGGAGGGGGAGATGGGGAGACCCAGTACTTC.

In this sample, this clonotype turned up a few times. The chain is built from TRBV27 and TRBJ2-1; no firm D call. V shed 6 bases and J shed 2 bases, with 14 bases lying between them. Germline V gene data show CDR1 as MNHEY and CDR2 as SMNVEV (reference sequence). The CDR3 is made up of 15 amino acids. CDR3 sequence (DNA): TGTGCCAGCAGCCCACGTATTATGCCCTACAATGAGCAGTTCTTC. Protein product: CASSPRIMPYNEQFF.